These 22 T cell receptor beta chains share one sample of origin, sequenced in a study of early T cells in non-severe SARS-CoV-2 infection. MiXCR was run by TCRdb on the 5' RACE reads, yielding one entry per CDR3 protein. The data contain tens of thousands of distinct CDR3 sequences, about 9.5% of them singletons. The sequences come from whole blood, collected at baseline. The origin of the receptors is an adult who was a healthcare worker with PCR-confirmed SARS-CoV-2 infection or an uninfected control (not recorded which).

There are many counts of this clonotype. The CDR3 DNA reads TGTGCCAGTAGTATAGTAGGGAGTAGGGGTGAGCAGTTCTTC. Translating gives CASSIVGSRGEQFF. This sequence joins TRBV19 and TRBJ2-1; D might be TRBD1 or TRBD2, each matching 5 bases. The V gene's germline CDR1 is LNHDA and CDR2 SQIVND (reference sequence). The CDR3 is made up of 14 amino acids. V lost 1 base and J lost 9, with 13 bases in between.

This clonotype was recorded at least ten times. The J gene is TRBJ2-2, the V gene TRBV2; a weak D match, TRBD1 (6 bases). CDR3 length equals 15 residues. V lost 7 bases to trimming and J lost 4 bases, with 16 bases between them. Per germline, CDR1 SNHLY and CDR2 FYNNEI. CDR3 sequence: CASTSGTTITGELFF. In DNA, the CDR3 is TGTGCCAGCACTTCCGGGACAACTATCACCGGGGAGCTGTTTTTT. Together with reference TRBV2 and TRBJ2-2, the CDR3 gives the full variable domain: EPEVTQTPSHQVTQMGQEVILRCVPISNHLYFYWYRQILGQKVEFLVSFYNNEISEKSEIFDDQFSVERPDGSNFTLKIRSTKLEDSAMYFCASTSGTTITGELFFGEGSRLTVL.

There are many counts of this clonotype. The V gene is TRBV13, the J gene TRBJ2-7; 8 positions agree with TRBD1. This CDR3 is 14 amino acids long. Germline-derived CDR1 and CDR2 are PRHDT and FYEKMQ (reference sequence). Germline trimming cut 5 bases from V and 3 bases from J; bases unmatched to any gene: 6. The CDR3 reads CASSTQGAVYEQYF. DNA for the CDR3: TGTGCCAGCAGCACCCAGGGGGCTGTCTACGAGCAGTACTTC.

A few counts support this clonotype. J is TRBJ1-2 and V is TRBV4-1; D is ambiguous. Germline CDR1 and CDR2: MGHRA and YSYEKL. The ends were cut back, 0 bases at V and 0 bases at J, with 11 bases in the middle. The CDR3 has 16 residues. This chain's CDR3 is CASSQEVSGSNYGYTF. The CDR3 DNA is TGCGCCAGCAGCCAAGAGGTCAGCGGATCTAACTATGGCTACACCTTC.

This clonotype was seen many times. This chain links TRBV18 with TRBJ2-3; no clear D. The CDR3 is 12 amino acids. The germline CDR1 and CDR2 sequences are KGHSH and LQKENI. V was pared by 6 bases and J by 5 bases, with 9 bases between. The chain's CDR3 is CASSNMGDTQYF. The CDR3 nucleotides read TGTGCCAGCTCCAATATGGGAGATACGCAGTATTTT.

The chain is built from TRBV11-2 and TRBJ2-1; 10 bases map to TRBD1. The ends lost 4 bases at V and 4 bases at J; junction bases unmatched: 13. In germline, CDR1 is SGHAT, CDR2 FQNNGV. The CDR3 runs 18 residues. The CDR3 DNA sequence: TGTGCCAGCAGCTCACTTCGGGGGGACAGGGGAACTTACAATGAGCAGTTCTTC. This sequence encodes CASSSLRGDRGTYNEQFF.

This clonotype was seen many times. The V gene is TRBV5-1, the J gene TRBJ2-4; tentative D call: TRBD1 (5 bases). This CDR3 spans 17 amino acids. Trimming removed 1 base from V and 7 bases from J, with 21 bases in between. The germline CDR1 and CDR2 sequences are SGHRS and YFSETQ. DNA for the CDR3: TGCGCCAGCAGCTTGTTGGCGGACACAGCCTCCGGGAACATTCAGTACTTC. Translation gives CASSLLADTASGNIQYF.

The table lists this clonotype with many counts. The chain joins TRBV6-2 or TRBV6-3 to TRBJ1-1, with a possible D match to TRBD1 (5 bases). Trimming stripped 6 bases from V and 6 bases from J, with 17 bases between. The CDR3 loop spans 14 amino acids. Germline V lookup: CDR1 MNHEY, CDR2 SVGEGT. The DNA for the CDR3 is TGTGCCAGCAGCTACCAGGGAGAAGTTCCTGAAGCTTTCTTT. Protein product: CASSYQGEVPEAFF.

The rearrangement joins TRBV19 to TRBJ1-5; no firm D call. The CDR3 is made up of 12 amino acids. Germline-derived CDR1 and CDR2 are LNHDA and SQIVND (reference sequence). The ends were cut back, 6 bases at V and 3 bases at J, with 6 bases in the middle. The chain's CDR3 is CASSGSNQPQHF. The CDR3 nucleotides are TGTGCCAGTAGCGGTTCCAATCAGCCCCAGCATTTT.

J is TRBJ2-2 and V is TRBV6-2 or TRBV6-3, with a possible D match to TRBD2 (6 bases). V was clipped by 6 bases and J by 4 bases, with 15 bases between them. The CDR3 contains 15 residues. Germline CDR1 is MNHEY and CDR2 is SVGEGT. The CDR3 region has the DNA TGTGCCAGCAGCTCCGGTGCGGGATCCACCGGGGAGCTGTTTTTT. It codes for CASSSGAGSTGELFF.

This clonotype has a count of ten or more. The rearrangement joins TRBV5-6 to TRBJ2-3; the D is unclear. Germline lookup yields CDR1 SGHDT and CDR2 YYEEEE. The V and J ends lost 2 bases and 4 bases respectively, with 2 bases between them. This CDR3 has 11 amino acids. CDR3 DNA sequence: TGTGCCAGCAGCTTATCAGATACGCAGTATTTT. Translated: CASSLSDTQYF.

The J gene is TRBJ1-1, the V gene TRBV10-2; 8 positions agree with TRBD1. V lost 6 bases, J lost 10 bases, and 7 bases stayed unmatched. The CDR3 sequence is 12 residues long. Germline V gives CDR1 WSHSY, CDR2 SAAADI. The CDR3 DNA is TGCGCCAGCAGCCCCGGACAGGGACTAGCTTTCTTT. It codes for CASSPGQGLAFF.

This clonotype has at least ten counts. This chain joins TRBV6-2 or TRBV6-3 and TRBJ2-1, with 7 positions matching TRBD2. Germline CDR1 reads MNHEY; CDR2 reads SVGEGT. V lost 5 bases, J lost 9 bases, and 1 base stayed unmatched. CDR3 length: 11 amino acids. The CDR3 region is CASSGTIEQFF. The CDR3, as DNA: TGTGCCAGCAGTGGGACTATTGAGCAGTTCTTC.

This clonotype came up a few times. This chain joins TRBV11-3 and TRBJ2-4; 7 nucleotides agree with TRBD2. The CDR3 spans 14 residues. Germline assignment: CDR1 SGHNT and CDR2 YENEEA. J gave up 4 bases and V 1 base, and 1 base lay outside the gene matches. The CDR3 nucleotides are TGTGCCAGCAGCTTAGGGGGACTAAAAAACATTCAGTACTTC. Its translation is CASSLGGLKNIQYF.

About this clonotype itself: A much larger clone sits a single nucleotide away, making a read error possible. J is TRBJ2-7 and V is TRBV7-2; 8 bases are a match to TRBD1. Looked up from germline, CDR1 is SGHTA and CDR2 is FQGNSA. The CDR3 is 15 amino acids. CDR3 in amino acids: CASSPRTGQAYEKYF. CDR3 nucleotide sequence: TGTGCCAGCAGCCCTCGGACAGGGCAGGCCTACGAGAAGTACTTC.

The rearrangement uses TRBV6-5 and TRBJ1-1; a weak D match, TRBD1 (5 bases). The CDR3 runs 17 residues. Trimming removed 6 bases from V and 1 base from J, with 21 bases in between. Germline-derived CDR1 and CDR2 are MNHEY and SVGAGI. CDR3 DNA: TGTGCCAGCAGCACCAGTAGACAGTTCTTATCGAACACTGAAGCTTTCTTT. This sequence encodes CASSTSRQFLSNTEAFF.

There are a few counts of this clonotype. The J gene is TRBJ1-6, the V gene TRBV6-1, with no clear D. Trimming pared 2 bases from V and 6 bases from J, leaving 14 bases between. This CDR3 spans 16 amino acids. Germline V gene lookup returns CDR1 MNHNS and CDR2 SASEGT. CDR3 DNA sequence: TGTGCCAGCAGTGAACCCCGGGGATCTTTTAATTCACCCCTCCACTTT. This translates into CASSEPRGSFNSPLHF.

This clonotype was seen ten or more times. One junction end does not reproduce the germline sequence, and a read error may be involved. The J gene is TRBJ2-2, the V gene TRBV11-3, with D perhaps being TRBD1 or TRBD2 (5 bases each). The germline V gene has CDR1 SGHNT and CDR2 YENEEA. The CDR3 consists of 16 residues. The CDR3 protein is CASSLDRGGYTGELFF. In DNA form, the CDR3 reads TGCGCCAGCAGCTTAGATCGTGGGGGATACACCGGGGAGCTGTTTTTT. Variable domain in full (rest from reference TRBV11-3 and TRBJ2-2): EAGVVQSPRYKIIEKKQPVAFWCNPISGHNTLYWYLQNLGQGPELLIRYENEEAVDDSQLPKDRFSAERLKGVDSTLKIQPAELGDSAVYLCASSLDRGGYTGELFFGEGSRLTVL.

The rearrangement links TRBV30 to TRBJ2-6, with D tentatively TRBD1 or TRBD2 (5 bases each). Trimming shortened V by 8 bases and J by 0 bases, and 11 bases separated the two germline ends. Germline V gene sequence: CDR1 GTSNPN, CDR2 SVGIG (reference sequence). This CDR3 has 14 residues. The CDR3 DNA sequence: TGTGCCGGAATTGGGGGCTCTGGGGCCAACGTCCTGACTTTC. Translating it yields CAGIGGSGANVLTF. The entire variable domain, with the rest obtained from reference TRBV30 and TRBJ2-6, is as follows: SQTIHQWPATLVQPVGSPLSLECTVEGTSNPNLYWYRQAAGRGLQLLFYSVGIGQISSEVPQNLSASRPQDRQFILSSKKLLLSDSGFYLCAGIGGSGANVLTFGAGSRLTVL.

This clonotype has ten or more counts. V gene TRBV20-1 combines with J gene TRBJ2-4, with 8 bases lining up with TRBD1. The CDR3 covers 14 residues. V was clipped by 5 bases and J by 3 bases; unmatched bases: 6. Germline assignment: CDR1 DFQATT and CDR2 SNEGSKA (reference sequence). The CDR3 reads CSAPLQGVKNIQYF. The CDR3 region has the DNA TGCAGTGCTCCATTACAGGGGGTCAAAAACATTCAGTACTTC.

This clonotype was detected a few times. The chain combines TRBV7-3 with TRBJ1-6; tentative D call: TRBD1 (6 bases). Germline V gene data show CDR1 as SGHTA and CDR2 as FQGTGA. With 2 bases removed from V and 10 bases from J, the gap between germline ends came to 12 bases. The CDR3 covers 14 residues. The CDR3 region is CASSLQGSRSPLHF. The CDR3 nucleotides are TGTGCCAGCAGCTTACAGGGGAGTAGGTCACCCCTCCACTTT.

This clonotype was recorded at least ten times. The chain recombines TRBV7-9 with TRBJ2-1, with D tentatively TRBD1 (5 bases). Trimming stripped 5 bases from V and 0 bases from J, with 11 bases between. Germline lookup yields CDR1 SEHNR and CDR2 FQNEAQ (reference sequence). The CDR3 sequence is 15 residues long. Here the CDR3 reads CASSPPDSSYNEQFF. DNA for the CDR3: TGTGCCAGCAGCCCGCCTGACAGCTCCTACAATGAGCAGTTCTTC. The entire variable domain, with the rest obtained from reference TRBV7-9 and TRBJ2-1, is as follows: DTGVSQNPRHKITKRGQNVTFRCDPISEHNRLYWYRQTLGQGPEFLTYFQNEAQLEKSRLLSDRFSAERPKGSFSTLEIQRTEQGDSAMYLCASSPPDSSYNEQFFGPGTRLTVL.